A single sample gave rise to the 5 T cell receptor beta chains below, sequenced in a study of a mutant IDH1 vaccine in newly diagnosed glioma. For these TCRs, the target antigens are not known. Time point: week 11, during vaccination. What each vaccine dose contained was 300 ug of mutant IDH1 20-mer peptide, accompanied by topical imiquimod. Generated by immunoSEQ multiplex PCR, the TCRdb table keeps only in-frame clones and is missing some. The sample has over 95,000 clones, 90% seen once. The sample here was PBMCs, taken from a glioma patient whose treatment included an IDH1 peptide vaccine. Receptor source: a woman aged 45-65 years with glioma.

Note on this clone: One end of the junction varies from germline; a read error may be responsible. CDR3 bases: TGTGCCTGGAGTGTGACTAGCGGTACCTACGATCAGTACTTC. Its translation is CAWSVTSGTYDQYF. V gene TRBV30 combines with J gene TRBJ2-7; 9 bases match TRBD2. The CDR3 has 14 amino acids. Germline loops: CDR1 GTSNPN, CDR2 SVGIG (reference sequence).

The chain links TRBV2 to TRBJ2-1, with D maybe TRBD2 (5 bases). Trimming stripped 2 bases from V and 0 bases from J, with 11 bases between. The germline CDR1 and CDR2 sequences are SNHLY and FYNNEI. This CDR3 spans 16 amino acids. The CDR3 bases are TGTGCCAGCAGTGAAAATCTGGCGGGCTCCTACAATGAGCAGTTCTTC. Encoded protein: CASSENLAGSYNEQFF.

The chain employs TRBV30 and TRBJ2-5; D not certain. The V gene's germline CDR1 is GTSNPN and CDR2 SVGIG (reference sequence). V was trimmed by 0 bases and J by 2 bases, leaving 10 bases between them. The CDR3 runs to 14 residues. In DNA form, the CDR3 reads TGTGCCTGGAGTGTATGGACCGCGCAAGAGACCCAGTACTTC. This codes for CAWSVWTAQETQYF.

The chain is built from TRBV10-3 and TRBJ1-1; D might be TRBD1 (5 bases). The CDR3 length is 14 residues. Looked up from germline, CDR1 is ENHRY and CDR2 is SYGVKD. V was shortened by 2 bases and J by 1 base, with 8 bases between the two germline ends. The chain's CDR3 is CAISERQPNTEAFF. The CDR3 nucleotides are TGTGCCATCAGTGAGAGACAGCCGAACACTGAAGCTTTCTTT.

The rearrangement uses TRBV11-2 and TRBJ2-1, with 7 bases identical to TRBD1. The V segment lost 0 bases and the J segment 7 bases; nucleotides outside the gene matches: 6. The CDR3 totals 15 residues. Germline CDR1 is SGHAT and CDR2 is FQNNGV. The CDR3 is CASSLEGNRGNEQFF. In DNA form, the CDR3 reads TGTGCCAGCAGCTTAGAGGGAAACAGGGGTAATGAGCAGTTCTTC.